The text below deals with one T cell receptor (beta chain). Its antigen is still unknown. Treatment indicated: treatment-naive control, cytoreductive nephrectomy. Control tumor donors were several females and ten to twelve males, median age around 57 years. The data stem from a study of radiation and T cells in renal cell carcinoma. Overall study findings and caveats: Irradiated tumors had higher TCR clonality than control tumors.

Data came from immunoSEQ multiplex PCR; TCRdb stores just in-frame clones and leaves some out. In the table there are about 8,400 clones, roughly 66% of which are singletons. V gave up 5 bases and J gave up 6 bases, with 10 bases separating them. The CDR3 length is 13 residues. From germline, CDR1 is MNHEY and CDR2 SMNVEV (reference sequence). V is TRBV27 and J is TRBJ2-2; D is undetermined. The sequencing used tumor tissue, collected from a patient whose treatment was nephrectomy without radiotherapy. The receptor was isolated from a man aged 55 to 70 with renal cell carcinoma. The CDR3 region has the DNA TGTGCCAGCAGTCCCTTCCCACCCGGGGAGCTGTTTTTT. This gives the protein CASSPFPPGELFF.